These 4 T cell receptor beta chains originate from one sample sequenced in a study of cytomegalovirus exposure and HLA in healthy donors. The PCR had 60 Vbeta and 13 Jbeta primers. This table comes from immunoSEQ multiplex PCR, and its TCRdb copy is limited to in-frame clones, with some not included. The top ten hold under 2% of the sample, which has roughly 97,000 clones, around 80% seen once. The sample comprised PBMCs. The source of these receptors is a woman between 35 and 50 years old in good health and CMV-seronegative.

This clone came up a few times. V gene TRBV6-6 combines with J gene TRBJ1-1; 8 bases map to TRBD1. The germline V gene encodes CDR1 MNHNY and CDR2 SVGAGI (reference sequence). This CDR3 is 15 amino acids long. V gave up 7 bases and J gave up 1 base; unmatched junction bases: 8. CDR3 coding DNA: TGTGCCAGCACCGACCCCGGACAGGGGAACACTGAAGCTTTCTTT. Residues: CASTDPGQGNTEAFF.

In its sample, this clone was seen a few times. The chain carries TRBV28 and TRBJ1-3, with 7 bases lining up with TRBD1. Germline-derived CDR1 and CDR2 are MDHEN and SYDVKM. CDR3 length: 14 residues. V shed 2 bases, J shed 7 bases, and the junction held 5 bases outside the gene matches. The CDR3 DNA sequence: TGTGCCAGCAGTTTAACGGGACAGTTCAACACCATATATTTT. Translation: CASSLTGQFNTIYF.

Only one count was recorded for this clone. The chain has TRBV27 and TRBJ2-7; D perhaps matches TRBD1 (6 bases). With 4 bases removed from V and 3 bases from J, the gap between germline ends came to 19 bases. Germline CDR1 is MNHEY and CDR2 is SMNVEV (reference sequence). CDR3 length equals 16 residues. CDR3 region: CASSSSTGHTHYEQYF. DNA for the CDR3: TGTGCCAGCAGTTCCTCGACAGGCCATACCCACTACGAGCAGTACTTC.

This clone was recorded a few times. The chain employs TRBV1 and TRBJ2-5; TRBD2, the D gene given by the table, was not confirmed from the DNA. TRBV1 is designated a pseudogene. The CDR3 is 20 residues long. CDR3 amino acids: CTSSQDLTILAGDTQETQYF. CDR3 nucleotide sequence: TGCACCAGCAGCCAAGATCTCACGATCCTAGCGGGAGACACCCAAGAGACCCAGTACTTC.